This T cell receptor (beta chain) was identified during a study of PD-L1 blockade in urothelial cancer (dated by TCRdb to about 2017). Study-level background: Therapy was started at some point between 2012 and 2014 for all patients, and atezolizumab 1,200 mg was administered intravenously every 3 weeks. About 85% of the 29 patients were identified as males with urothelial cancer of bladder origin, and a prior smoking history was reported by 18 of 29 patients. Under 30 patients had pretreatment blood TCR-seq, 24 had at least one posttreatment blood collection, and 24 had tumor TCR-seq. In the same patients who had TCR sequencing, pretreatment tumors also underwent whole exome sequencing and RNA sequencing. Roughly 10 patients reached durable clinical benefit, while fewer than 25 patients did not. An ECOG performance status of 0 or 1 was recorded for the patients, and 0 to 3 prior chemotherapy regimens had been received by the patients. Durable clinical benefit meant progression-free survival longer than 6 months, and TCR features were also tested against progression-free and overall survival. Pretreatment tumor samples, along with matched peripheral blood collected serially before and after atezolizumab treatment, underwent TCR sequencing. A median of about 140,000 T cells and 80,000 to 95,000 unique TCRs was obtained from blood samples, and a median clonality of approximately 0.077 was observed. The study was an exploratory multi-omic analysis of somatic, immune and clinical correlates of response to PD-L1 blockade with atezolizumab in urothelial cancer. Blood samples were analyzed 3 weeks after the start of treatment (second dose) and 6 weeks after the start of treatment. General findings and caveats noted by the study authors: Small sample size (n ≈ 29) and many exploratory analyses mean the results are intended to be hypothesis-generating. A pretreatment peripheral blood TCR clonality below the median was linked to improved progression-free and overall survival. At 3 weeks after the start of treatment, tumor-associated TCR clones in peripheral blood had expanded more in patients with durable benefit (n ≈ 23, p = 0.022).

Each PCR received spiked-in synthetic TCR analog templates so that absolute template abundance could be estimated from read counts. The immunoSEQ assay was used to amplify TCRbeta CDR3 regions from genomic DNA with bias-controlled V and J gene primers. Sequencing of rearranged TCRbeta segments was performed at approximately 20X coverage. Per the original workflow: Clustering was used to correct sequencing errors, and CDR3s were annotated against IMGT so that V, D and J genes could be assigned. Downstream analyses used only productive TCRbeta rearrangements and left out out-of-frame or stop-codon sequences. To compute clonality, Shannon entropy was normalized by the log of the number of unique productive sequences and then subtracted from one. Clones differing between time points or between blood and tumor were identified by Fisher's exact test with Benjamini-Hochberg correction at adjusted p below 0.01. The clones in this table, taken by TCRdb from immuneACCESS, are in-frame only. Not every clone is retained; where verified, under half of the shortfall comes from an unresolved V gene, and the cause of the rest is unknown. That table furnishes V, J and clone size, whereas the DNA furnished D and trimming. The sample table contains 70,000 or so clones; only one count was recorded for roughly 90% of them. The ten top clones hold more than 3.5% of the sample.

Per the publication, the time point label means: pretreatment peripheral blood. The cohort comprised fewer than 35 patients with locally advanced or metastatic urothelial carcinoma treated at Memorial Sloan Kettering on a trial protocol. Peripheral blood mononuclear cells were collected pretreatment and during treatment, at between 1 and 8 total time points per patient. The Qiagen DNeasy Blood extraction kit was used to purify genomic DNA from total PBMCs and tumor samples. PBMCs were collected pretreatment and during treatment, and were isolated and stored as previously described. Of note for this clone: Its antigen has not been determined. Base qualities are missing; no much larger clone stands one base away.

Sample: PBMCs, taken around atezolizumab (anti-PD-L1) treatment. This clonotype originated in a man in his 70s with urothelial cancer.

The DNA is as follows: TGTGCCAGTAGTATAGATGCGCGGACAGGGAGACGCAATCAGCCCCAGCATTTT. This translates into CASSIDARTGRRNQPQHF. The chain couples TRBV19 to TRBJ1-5, with TRBD1 identical over 8 junction bases. Unmatched junction bases come to 9, with V trimmed by 0 bases and J by 2 bases. The CDR3 holds 18 amino acids from the cysteine to the phenylalanine. Just CDR3 DNA is preserved here, 54 bases in frame from base 1. CDR1 and CDR2 (LNHDA, SQIVND) derive from the germline V gene (reference sequence).